This is a list of T cell receptor beta chains from one sample in a study of cytomegalovirus exposure and HLA in healthy donors. Here immunoSEQ multiplex PCR was the method, and the copy in TCRdb shows in-frame clones only, minus some. The sample yields 150,000 to 250,000 clones, 82% seen once. The specimen sequenced was PBMCs. Source of these receptors: a boy younger than 10 in good health and CMV-seronegative. CDR3s include the opening cysteine and the closing phenylalanine or tryptophan. A D gene is named only where the DNA matches it firmly. Part of the rows lack a size; the others show once, few, many or a class for expanded clones.

TRBJ2-5 . TRBV6-6 14 TRBD2 TGTGCCAGCAGCCTAGCGGGGGACCAAGAGGCCCAGTACTTC CASSLAGDQEAQYF
TRBJ1-1 once TRBV9 14 TRBD1 TGTGCCAGCAGTGGGGTGACAGGGTTCACTGAAGCTTTCTTT CASSGVTGFTEAFF
TRBJ2-5 once TRBV11-1 16 TRBD2 TGTGCCAGCAGCTTAGGTAGCGGGGGAACCCAAGAGACCCAGTACTTC CASSLGSGGTQETQYF
TRBJ2-3 few TRBV5-1 14 TRBD2 TGCGCCAGCAGCTTGGATCTAGCGGGAGATACGCAGTATTTT CASSLDLAGDTQYF
TRBJ2-3 . TRBV5-1 12 . TGCGCCAGCAGCTTGGTCGGAGATACGCAGTATTTT CASSLVGDTQYF
TRBJ1-6 . TRBV6-1 15 TRBD1 TGTGCCAGCAGTGGATCGACAGGGTATAATTCACCCCTCCACTTT CASSGSTGYNSPLHF
TRBJ1-5 . TRBV7-2 15 TRBD1 TGTGCCAGCAGCTTAGCTGGACAGGGTTTTGAGCCCCAGCATTTT CASSLAGQGFEPQHF
TRBJ2-5 . TRBV11-2 19 TRBD2 TGTGCCAGCAGCTTAGATTACCGGCTAGCGGGGGGGGCTTCGGAGACCCAGTACTTC CASSLDYRLAGGASETQYF
TRBJ2-1 few TRBV5-4 12 . TGTGCCAGCAGCTTGATATCCGGGAAGCAGTTCTTC CASSLISGKQFF
TRBJ1-1 . TRBV4-2 14 . TGTGCCAGCAGCCAAACAGCTTTGAACACTGAAGCTTTCTTT CASSQTALNTEAFF
TRBJ2-3 . TRBV6-5 16 TRBD2 TGTGCCAGCAGTTTTTACGGGACTATTGGCACAGATACGCAGTATTTT CASSFYGTIGTDTQYF
TRBJ2-1 . TRBV7-3 19 TRBD2 TGTGCCAGCAGCTCCACTCCTGGCGCGGGGGGGTCCTGGGGGAATGAGCAGTTCTTC CASSSTPGAGGSWGNEQFF
TRBJ2-1 . TRBV7-2 14 . TGTGCCAGCAGCTTAAAGCCTCATTACAATGAGCAGTTCTTC CASSLKPHYNEQFF
TRBJ2-7 . TRBV30 13 . TGTGCCTGGAAGCAGGGCCAACCCTACGAGCAGTACTTC CAWKQGQPYEQYF
TRBJ1-5 . TRBV15 15 TRBD1 TGTGCCACCAGCAGCCTCGGGACAGGCAATCAGCCCCAGCATTTT CATSSLGTGNQPQHF
TRBJ2-3 . TRBV7-8 19 TRBD2 TGTGCCAGCAGCTTCTTGACTAGCGGGGGGCCAGCTAGCACAGATACGCAGTATTTT CASSFLTSGGPASTDTQYF
TRBJ1-2 once TRBV5-6 12 . TGTGCCAGCAGCCTCAGGCAGTATGGCTACACCTTC CASSLRQYGYTF
TRBJ2-1 . TRBV27 20 TRBD2 TGTGCCAGCAGTCCACTCCGGGGACTAGCGGGGGCAAGGGCCTACAATGAGCAGTTCTTC CASSPLRGLAGARAYNEQFF
TRBJ2-5 . TRBV27 15 TRBD2 TGTGCCAGCAGTCGACTAGCTTTAGCTAGTGAGACCCAGTACTTC CASSRLALASETQYF
TRBJ1-1 . TRBV5-4 12 . TGTGCCAGCAGCTTTTTGGCTTCTGAAGCTTTCTTT CASSFLASEAFF
TRBJ1-2 . TRBV27 13 . TGTGCCAGCAGTTTATCCAGGGGTTATGGCTACACCTTC CASSLSRGYGYTF
TRBJ1-2 . TRBV30 12 . TGTGCCTGGGCTTACAGGGTTTATGGCTACACCTTC CAWAYRVYGYTF
TRBJ1-5 . TRBV2 14 TRBD1 TGTGCCAGCAGGAGGGGGACAGGGTATCAGCCCCAGCATTTT CASRRGTGYQPQHF
TRBJ2-1 . TRBV12-5 13 . TGTGCTAGTGGTTCACAGGGATGGAATGAGCAGTTCTTC CASGSQGWNEQFF
TRBJ2-1 few TRBV4-3 13 . TGCGCCAGCAGCCTCATTAGAAGCAATGAGCAGTTCTTC CASSLIRSNEQFF
TRBJ1-2 . TRBV11-2 14 . TGTGCCAGCAGCCCGGTGGGGAGAGCATATGGCTACACCTTC CASSPVGRAYGYTF
TRBJ2-3 once TRBV6-6 15 TRBD2 TGTGCCAGCAGTTTAGCGTTGCGGGGGGGAGATACGCAGTATTTT CASSLALRGGDTQYF
TRBJ2-7 . TRBV7-2 15 TRBD2 TGTGCCAGCAGCGCGAGACTAGCGGGGTCCTACGAGCAGTACTTC CASSARLAGSYEQYF
TRBJ1-6 . TRBV6-1 14 TRBD1 TGTGCCAGCAGCCTCCCAGGGGGAAGATCACCCCTCCACTTT CASSLPGGRSPLHF
TRBJ2-7 . TRBV13 12 . TGTGCCAGCAGCACCGCCGGAGAAGAGCAGTACTTC CASSTAGEEQYF
TRBJ1-5 few TRBV14 15 . TGTGCCAGCAGCCAAAACCGGGGGGGCGCGAAGCCCCAGCATTTT CASSQNRGGAKPQHF